A single T cell receptor beta chain is shown here with its context. Its target antigen remains unknown. There are no base qualities to consult, and no much larger clone falls within one base. Library construction relied on the immunoSEQ multiplex PCR assay. TCRdb's version of the immuneACCESS table is confined to in-frame rearrangements and falls short of the full clone set. An unresolved V gene accounts for under half of the shortfall where checked; the remainder is of unknown origin. Across this sample there are tens of thousands of clones, with about 91% seen only once. The ten largest clones represent around 0.85% of the sample. This sample is drawn from a study of T cell changes during pregnancy in multiple sclerosis (dated by TCRdb to the late 2010s). In the study overall: Changes in the T cell repertoire over the course of pregnancy were examined in this study in women with multiple sclerosis.

The CDR3 runs 15 residues from the cysteine to the phenylalanine. Just the 45-base CDR3 DNA is kept, in frame starting at base 1. Reading the germline V gene gives CDR1 SGHRS and CDR2 YFSETQ. V and J are trimmed by 0 bases and 3 bases, and the gene matches miss 2 bases of the junction. Material: peripheral blood, obtained in the first trimester of pregnancy. The chain couples TRBV5-1 to TRBJ2-1, with 8 bases in between that match TRBD2. This clonotype originated in a female donor with multiple sclerosis, enrolled in a pregnancy study. The DNA sequence reads TGCGCCAGCAGCTTGGATGGGACTAGCTACAATGAGCAGTTCTTC. It encodes CASSLDGTSYNEQFF.